Below, 32 T cell receptor beta chains from the same sample are listed, as sequenced in a study of blood T cells in healthy people across ages. Through a sample-barcoded 5' primer and a J-beta primer mix, a second PCR was run for roughly 7 to 11 cycles. TCRdb called the 5' RACE reads again in MiXCR, with one record for every CDR3 protein. The table includes about 540,000 distinct CDR3 sequences, 24% detected once. The data also belong to a second study, concerning T cells of mothers and their children.

The sequenced sample was blood. Receptors were obtained from a boy between 10 and 17 years old in good health.

Only a few counts were recorded for this clonotype. The chain is built from TRBV20-1 and TRBJ2-3, with D possibly being TRBD1 or TRBD2 (5 bases each). V gave up 6 bases and J gave up 4 bases, with 17 bases separating them. This CDR3 region has 14 residues. The V gene's germline CDR1 is DFQATT and CDR2 SNEGSKA (reference sequence). CDR3 in DNA: TGCAGTGCCCGGGGCCTTCGAGGGGCAGATACGCAGTATTTT. This translates into CSARGLRGADTQYF.

The chain is built from TRBV7-9 and TRBJ1-1; D perhaps matches TRBD1 (5 bases). From germline, CDR1 is SEHNR and CDR2 FQNEAQ (reference sequence). The V end was cut by 4 bases, the J end by 4 bases, with 16 bases between. This CDR3 spans 15 amino acids. DNA for the CDR3: TGTGCCAGCAGCTATCCACGGGGGGAAGGCACTGAAGCTTTCTTT. Its protein product is CASSYPRGEGTEAFF.

This clonotype came up a few times. The CDR3 region is CAISESPGVTEAFF. The DNA for the CDR3 is TGTGCCATCAGTGAGTCCCCAGGGGTCACTGAAGCTTTCTTT. V is TRBV10-3 and J is TRBJ1-1; D perhaps matches TRBD1 (6 bases). This CDR3 is 14 amino acids long. Germline V gene sequence: CDR1 ENHRY, CDR2 SYGVKD. V was shortened by 0 bases and J by 4 bases, with 9 bases between the two germline ends.

This clonotype was detected many times. J is TRBJ2-2 and V is TRBV4-3; 8 bases fit TRBD2. The CDR3 is 16 residues long. The germline gives CDR1 LGHNA, CDR2 YSLEER. V shed 0 bases and J 6 bases; nucleotides not matched to a gene: 6. The CDR3 DNA reads TGCGCCAGCAGCCAAGATACCAGCGGGAGATCCGGGGAGCTGTTTTTT. It encodes CASSQDTSGRSGELFF.

The chain is built from TRBV20-1 and TRBJ2-5; D gene unclear. The J call may not be correct, given that the DNA end is closer to TRBJ2-1. Germline assignment: CDR1 DFQATT and CDR2 SNEGSKA (reference sequence). CDR3 length: 15 residues. Written as DNA, the CDR3 is TGCAGTGCTAGAGATACCGGCACGCTCTACAATGAGCAGTTCTTC. Amino acid sequence: CSARDTGTLYNEQFF.

The chain carries TRBV28 and TRBJ1-2; no clear D gene. The CDR3 totals 13 residues. V was shortened by 3 bases and J by 3 bases, with 8 bases between the two germline ends. Germline assignment: CDR1 MDHEN and CDR2 SYDVKM. DNA for the CDR3: TGTGCCAGCAGTTTCCAGGATCACTATGGCTACACCTTC. This gives the protein CASSFQDHYGYTF.

With respect to this clonotype: Given the absence of the conserved phenylalanine or tryptophan at the CDR3 end, a read error is likely. This chain joins TRBV5-8 and TRBJ2-5; D is unresolved. The J call may be wrong; the DNA end is better matched by TRBJ2-7. Germline CDR1 and CDR2: SGHTS and YDEGEE. The CDR3 covers 13 residues. This CDR3 is CASRPEFSYEQYL. In DNA, the CDR3 is TGTGCCAGCAGACCCGAATTCTCCTACGAGCAGTACCTC.

The V gene is TRBV25-1, the J gene TRBJ2-1, with 13 bases lining up with TRBD2. The CDR3 is made up of 16 amino acids. CDR1 is MGHDK and CDR2 is SYGVNS in the germline V gene. V trimming: 0 bases; J trimming: 8 bases; junction bases outside the gene matches: 4. The CDR3 bases are TGTGCCAGCAGTGAATACGGACTAGCGGGAGACTATGAGCAGTTCTTC. Its translation is CASSEYGLAGDYEQFF.

This clonotype was picked up a small number of times. The rearrangement uses TRBV20-1 and TRBJ2-3; 7 bases line up with TRBD1. V was clipped by 3 bases and J by 3 bases; unmatched bases: 12. CDR3 length: 16 residues. Germline CDR1 is DFQATT and CDR2 is SNEGSKA (reference sequence). CDR3 bases: TGCAGTGCTAGGAGAAGGGCAGGGGGATCGACAGATACGCAGTATTTT. It translates to CSARRRAGGSTDTQYF.

This clonotype was found many times. V is TRBV6-5 and J is TRBJ2-5; the match to TRBD2 covers 8 bases. The germline CDR1 and CDR2 sequences are MNHEY and SVGAGI. Trimming took 8 bases from V and 1 from J; bases not matched to a gene: 0. CDR3 length: 12 amino acids. In nucleotides, the CDR3 is TGTGCCAGCCGGGGGGGCCAAGAGACCCAGTACTTC. Amino acid sequence: CASRGGQETQYF.

There are a few counts of this clonotype. The CDR3 sequence is CASRGTSSGGALRNNEQFF. The CDR3 nucleotides are TGTGCCAGCAGGGGGACATCTAGCGGGGGGGCCCTTCGTAACAATGAGCAGTTCTTC. V and J are TRBV12-3 or TRBV12-4 and TRBJ2-1; 12 bases line up with TRBD2. V was clipped by 6 bases and J by 5 bases; unmatched bases: 17. The CDR3 is made up of 19 amino acids.

This rearrangement joins TRBV6-2 or TRBV6-3 to TRBJ2-5, with 8 bases aligning to TRBD1. The J call is uncertain, as TRBJ2-7 better fits the DNA end. The CDR3 consists of 13 residues. Germline assignment: CDR1 MNHEY and CDR2 SVGEGT. The CDR3 coding sequence is TGTGCCAGCAGACCCGACAGGGGCTACGAGCAGTACTTC. Its translation: CASRPDRGYEQYF.

V gene TRBV7-8 combines with J gene TRBJ2-5; D gene ambiguous. The DNA matches TRBJ2-7 better at its end, which makes the J call doubtful. The CDR3 loop spans 16 amino acids. The germline gives CDR1 SGHVS, CDR2 FQNEAQ. CDR3 sequence (DNA): TGTGCCAGCACCATTGGACCTTGGTCTCCCTCCTACGAGCAGTACTTC. Protein sequence: CASTIGPWSPSYEQYF.

Ten or more counts support this clonotype. CDR3 coding DNA: TGTGCCAGCTCACCGAGGGACAGACAAGAGACCCAGTACTTC. It is translated as CASSPRDRQETQYF. The J gene is TRBJ2-5, the V gene TRBV18, with 7 bases matching TRBD1. J lost 2 bases, V lost 3 bases, and 3 bases had no gene match. From germline, CDR1 is KGHSH and CDR2 LQKENI. The CDR3 consists of 14 residues. The whole variable domain, filled in from reference TRBV18 and TRBJ2-5, reads NAGVMQNPRHLVRRRGQEARLRCSPMKGHSHVYWYRQLPEEGLKFMVYLQKENIIDESGMPKERFSAEFPKEGPSILRIQQVVRGDSAAYFCASSPRDRQETQYFGPGTRLLVL.

The table lists this clonotype with a few counts. The chain has TRBV6-5 and TRBJ2-4; maybe TRBD1 (5 bases). The V gene's germline CDR1 is MNHEY and CDR2 SVGAGI. Trimming cost V 5 bases and J 0 bases, with 17 bases left between them. This CDR3 has 17 amino acids. The CDR3 protein is CASSNKGSLLAKNIQYF. CDR3 nucleotide sequence: TGTGCCAGCAGTAATAAGGGGTCCCTTCTAGCCAAAAACATTCAGTACTTC.

This clonotype showed up just a few times. The CDR3 sequence: CSVEDPFQAEQYF. DNA for the CDR3: TGCAGCGTTGAAGATCCCTTCCAGGCCGAGCAGTACTTC. The chain couples TRBV29-1 to TRBJ2-7; D is unclear. The V gene lost 0 bases and the J gene lost 6 bases, with 12 bases spanning the gap. The CDR3 runs to 13 residues. The germline CDR1 and CDR2 sequences are SQVTM and ANQGSEA.

Details on this clonotype: Since a much larger clone is just one base distant, this may be a read error. This sequence joins TRBV2 and TRBJ1-2, with D possibly TRBD1 on 5 matching bases. The CDR3 consists of 14 residues. CDR1 is SNHLY and CDR2 is FYNNEI in the germline V gene. V was pared by 6 bases and J by 6 bases, with 17 bases between. CDR3 DNA: TGTGCCAGCAGACGACAGACCCCCAACCATGGCTACACCTTC. Protein product: CASRRQTPNHGYTF. Full variable domain (rest looked up from reference TRBV2 and TRBJ1-2): EPEVTQTPSHQVTQMGQEVILRCVPISNHLYFYWYRQILGQKVEFLVSFYNNEISEKSEIFDDQFSVERPDGSNFTLKIRSTKLEDSAMYFCASRRQTPNHGYTFGSGTRLTVV.

This chain joins TRBV20-1 and TRBJ2-4; D assignment may be TRBD1 or TRBD2 (6 bases each). The CDR3 has 12 residues. CDR1 is DFQATT, CDR2 SNEGSKA, per germline (reference sequence). V was trimmed by 3 bases and J by 7 bases, leaving 10 bases between them. In nucleotides, the CDR3 is TGCAGTGCTAGTGTAGGGGGGAACATTCAGTACTTC. Its protein product is CSASVGGNIQYF.

This clonotype was found a few times. The V call is TRBV18, the J call TRBJ1-4; D may be TRBD1 (5 bases). The CDR3 is made up of 15 amino acids. Trimming cost V 5 bases and J 7 bases, with 17 bases left between them. The germline V gene has CDR1 KGHSH and CDR2 LQKENI. CDR3 loop: CASSSTGGRSEKLFF. The CDR3 nucleotides are TGTGCCAGCTCATCCACTGGGGGTCGCAGTGAAAAACTGTTTTTT.

This clonotype was counted between two and nine times. V gene TRBV5-1 combines with J gene TRBJ1-4, with D perhaps TRBD1 (6 bases). V lost 5 bases to trimming and J lost 10 bases, with 21 bases between them. Looked up from germline, CDR1 is SGHRS and CDR2 is YFSETQ. The CDR3 is 15 amino acids. The CDR3 sequence is CASRATGNSSAKLFF. The CDR3 bases are TGCGCCAGCAGGGCAACAGGGAATTCGTCTGCAAAACTGTTTTTT. Full variable domain (rest looked up from reference TRBV5-1 and TRBJ1-4): KAGVTQTPRYLIKTRGQQVTLSCSPISGHRSVSWYQQTPGQGLQFLFEYFSETQRNKGNFPGRFSGRQFSNSRSEMNVSTLELGDSALYLCASRATGNSSAKLFFGSGTQLSVL.

As for this clonotype: A much more abundant neighbour one base away suggests this may be a read error. The V and J genes are TRBV3-1 and TRBJ1-1, with unresolved D. V was clipped by 1 base and J by 4 bases, with 13 bases between them. Germline CDR1 LGHDT, CDR2 YNNKEL (reference sequence). The CDR3 extends over 15 amino acids. CDR3 loop: CASSQVGLTTTEAFF. CDR3 bases: TGTGCCAGCAGCCAAGTCGGACTTACGACCACTGAAGCTTTCTTT.

V usage is TRBV12-3 or TRBV12-4 and J usage is TRBJ2-3; D possibly corresponds to TRBD2 (5 bases). The germline V and J ends were trimmed by 6 bases and 5 bases, with 9 bases remaining between them. This CDR3 spans 12 amino acids. Here the CDR3 reads CASRSRGDTQYF. The CDR3 region has the DNA TGTGCCAGCAGATCCCGGGGAGATACGCAGTATTTT.

The chain carries TRBV29-1 and TRBJ1-2; D remains ambiguous. This CDR3 has 12 residues. CDR1 and CDR2 (germline): SQVTM, ANQGSEA. The V end lost 3 bases, the J end lost 3 bases, and 8 bases lay between the germline ends. This chain's CDR3 is CSVEGSYYGYTF. In nucleotides, the CDR3 is TGCAGCGTTGAGGGGTCCTACTATGGCTACACCTTC.

This clonotype was observed a handful of times. The J gene is TRBJ1-2, the V gene TRBV7-2; 7 bases align to TRBD1. The CDR3 length is 13 residues. Trimming removed 6 bases from V and 8 bases from J; junction bases left unmatched: 9. CDR1 and CDR2 (germline): SGHTA, FQGNSA. The CDR3 sequence: CASSYPTGNGYTF. CDR3 nucleotides: TGTGCCAGCAGTTACCCGACAGGGAACGGCTACACCTTC.

This clonotype showed up just a few times. The CDR3 end shows no conserved phenylalanine or tryptophan, and so a read error is likely. The chain uses TRBV4-3 and TRBJ2-7; 8 bases are shared with TRBD1. CDR1 is LGHNA and CDR2 is YSLEER in the germline V gene. V shed 2 bases, J shed 5 bases, and the junction held 8 bases outside the gene matches. The CDR3 runs 15 residues. CDR3 sequence (DNA): TGCGCCAGCAGCCAAAGGGCAGGGGGCCACCACGAGCAGTACCTC. This sequence encodes CASSQRAGGHHEQYL.

This chain connects TRBV18 to TRBJ2-3, with a weak D call TRBD1 (5 bases). This CDR3 is 16 amino acids long. V gave up 2 bases and J gave up 3 bases, with 15 bases separating them. The germline CDR1 and CDR2 sequences are KGHSH and LQKENI. The CDR3 bases are TGTGCCAGCTCACCATTCCCAGGACAAGGAACAGATACGCAGTATTTT. Amino acid sequence: CASSPFPGQGTDTQYF.

This clonotype was seen a handful of times. The rearrangement joins TRBV20-1 to TRBJ2-2; D call uncertain. This CDR3 spans 15 amino acids. CDR1 is DFQATT and CDR2 is SNEGSKA in the germline V gene (reference sequence). Between the trimmed V and J ends, which lost 8 bases and 2 bases, there was a span of 18 bases. The CDR3 loop is CSTPSLHSNTGELFF. The CDR3 DNA follows: TGCAGTACCCCGTCCCTCCACAGCAACACCGGGGAGCTGTTTTTT.

This clonotype was counted a few times. The gene calls are TRBV4-1 and TRBJ2-1, with D hard to call. Germline V gene data show CDR1 as MGHRA and CDR2 as YSYEKL. V dropped 1 base and J dropped 8 bases, with 15 bases sitting between them. The CDR3 loop spans 15 amino acids. CDR3 sequence: CASSQGESNVYEQFF. The CDR3 DNA reads as TGCGCCAGCAGCCAAGGAGAATCTAACGTCTATGAGCAGTTCTTC.

The V and J genes are TRBV7-9 and TRBJ2-7, with D possibly matching TRBD1 (5 bases). V shed 4 bases and J shed 6 bases, with 19 bases lying between them. Germline lookup yields CDR1 SEHNR and CDR2 FQNEAQ (reference sequence). This CDR3 spans 15 amino acids. CDR3 sequence: CASSSQGGKGVEQYF. The CDR3 coding sequence is TGTGCCAGCAGCTCTCAGGGCGGTAAAGGAGTCGAGCAGTACTTC.

This clonotype has a count of ten or more. CDR3 DNA: TGTGCCACCAGCAGAGATATGGCTAGCGGGCGGAAGACCCAGTACTTC. Translated, it gives CATSRDMASGRKTQYF. This rearrangement joins TRBV15 to TRBJ2-5, with TRBD2 matching 8 bases. Germline values: CDR1 LNHNV, CDR2 YYDKDF (reference sequence). V shed 0 bases, J shed 6 bases, and the junction held 9 bases outside the gene matches. This CDR3 has 16 amino acids.

The chain carries TRBV9 and TRBJ2-1, with TRBD1 identical over 9 bases. Germline trimming cut 3 bases from V and 5 bases from J; bases unmatched to any gene: 6. The germline V gene encodes CDR1 SGDLS and CDR2 YYNGEE. The CDR3 runs 15 residues. CDR3 sequence reads: CASSDDRGANNEQFF. CDR3 DNA: TGTGCCAGCAGCGACGACAGGGGGGCTAACAATGAGCAGTTCTTC.

The rearrangement links TRBV30 to TRBJ2-1; the match to TRBD2 covers 8 bases. V trimming: 0 bases; J trimming: 7 bases; junction bases outside the gene matches: 5. The germline CDR1 and CDR2 sequences are GTSNPN and SVGIG (reference sequence). This CDR3 has 14 residues. As DNA, the CDR3 is TGTGCCTGGAGTGTCGGGACTAGTAGGAATGAGCAGTTCTTC. Protein sequence: CAWSVGTSRNEQFF.